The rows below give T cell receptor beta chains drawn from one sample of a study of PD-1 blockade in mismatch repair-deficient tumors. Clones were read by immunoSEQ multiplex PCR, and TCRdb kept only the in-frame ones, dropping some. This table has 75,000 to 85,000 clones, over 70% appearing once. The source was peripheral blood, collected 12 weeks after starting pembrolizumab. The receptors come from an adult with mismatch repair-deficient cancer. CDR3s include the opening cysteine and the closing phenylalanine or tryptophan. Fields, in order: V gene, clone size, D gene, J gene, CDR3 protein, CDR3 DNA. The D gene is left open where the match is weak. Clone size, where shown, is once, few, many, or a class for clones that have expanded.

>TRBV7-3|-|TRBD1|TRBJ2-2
CASSTGVTGELFF
TGTGCCAGCAGCACAGGGGTCACCGGGGAGCTGTTTTTT
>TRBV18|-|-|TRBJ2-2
CASSPYKAGTFGTGELFF
TGTGCCAGCTCACCATACAAGGCTGGAACTTTTGGCACCGGGGAGCTGTTTTTT
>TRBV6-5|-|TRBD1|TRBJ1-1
CASSYTRDRIEAFF
TGTGCCAGCAGTTACACTAGGGACAGAATTGAAGCTTTCTTT
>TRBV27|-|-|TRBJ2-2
CASSLANPGELFF
TGTGCCAGCAGTTTAGCCAATCCCGGGGAGCTGTTTTTT
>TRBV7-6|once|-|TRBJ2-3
CASSSRPSGDTQYF
TGTGCCAGCAGCTCTAGGCCGTCCGGAGATACGCAGTATTTT
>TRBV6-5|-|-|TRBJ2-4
CASSQGLSKNIQYF
TGTGCCAGCAGCCAGGGACTTTCCAAAAACATTCAGTACTTC
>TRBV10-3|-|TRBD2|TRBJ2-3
CAISAGLAGGQGTDTQYF
TGTGCCATCAGTGCGGGACTAGCGGGAGGCCAGGGCACAGATACGCAGTATTTT
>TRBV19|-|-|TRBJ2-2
CASSLEWGATGELFF
TGTGCCAGTAGCCTTGAGTGGGGGGCCACCGGGGAGCTGTTTTTT
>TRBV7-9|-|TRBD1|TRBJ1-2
CASSLSRDRFYGYTF
TGTGCCAGCAGCCTCAGCCGGGACAGATTCTATGGCTACACCTTC
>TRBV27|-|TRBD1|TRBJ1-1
CASRRQGSEAFF
TGTGCCAGCAGGAGACAGGGCTCTGAAGCTTTCTTT
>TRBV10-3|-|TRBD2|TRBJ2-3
CAISESRSGGTDTQYF
TGTGCCATCAGTGAGTCAAGAAGCGGGGGCACAGATACGCAGTATTTT
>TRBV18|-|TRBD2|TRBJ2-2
CASSPTSAMNTGELFF
TGTGCCAGCTCACCGACTAGCGCTATGAACACCGGGGAGCTGTTTTTT
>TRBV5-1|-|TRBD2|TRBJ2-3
CASSLGIAGGSTDTQYF
TGCGCCAGCAGCTTGGGGATCGCGGGAGGAAGCACAGATACGCAGTATTTT
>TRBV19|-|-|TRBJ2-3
CASSPVGGDTQYF
TGTGCCAGTAGTCCTGTCGGGGGCGATACGCAGTATTTT
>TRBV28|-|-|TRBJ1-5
CASSSLRIPLYSNQPQHF
TGTGCCAGCAGTTCCCTCCGGATCCCACTCTATAGCAATCAGCCCCAGCATTTT
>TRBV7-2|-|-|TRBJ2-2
CASSPRRGNTGELFF
TGTGCCAGCAGCCCCCGCAGGGGAAACACCGGGGAGCTGTTTTTT
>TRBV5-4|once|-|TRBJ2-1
CASSDWRRTSYNEQFF
TGTGCCAGCAGTGACTGGCGACGGACCTCCTACAATGAGCAGTTCTTC
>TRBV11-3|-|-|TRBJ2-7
CASSPTGSHEQYF
TGTGCCAGCAGCCCCACGGGCTCCCACGAGCAGTACTTC
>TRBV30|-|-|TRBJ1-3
CAWRGTFSGNTIYF
TGTGCCTGGAGGGGGACGTTCTCTGGAAACACCATATATTTT
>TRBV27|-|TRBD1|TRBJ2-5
CASSARYRGQETQYF
TGTGCCAGCAGTGCCCGATACAGGGGCCAAGAGACCCAGTACTTC
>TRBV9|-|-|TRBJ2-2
CASSVGGAAWTGELFF
TGTGCCAGCAGCGTAGGAGGGGCCGCGTGGACCGGGGAGCTGTTTTTT
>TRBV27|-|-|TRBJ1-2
CASSLIPGLNYGYTF
TGTGCCAGCAGTTTAATCCCAGGCCTCAACTATGGCTACACCTTC
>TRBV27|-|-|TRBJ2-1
CATLGSSGLNEQFF
TGTGCCACCCTAGGAAGCAGCGGGCTCAATGAGCAGTTCTTC
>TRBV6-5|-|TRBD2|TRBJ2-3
CASSLAGAPTDTQYF
TGTGCCAGCAGCTTAGCGGGAGCCCCCACAGATACGCAGTATTTT
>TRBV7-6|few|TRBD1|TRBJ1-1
CASSVNRGNTEAFF
TGTGCCAGCAGCGTCAACAGGGGGAACACTGAAGCTTTCTTT
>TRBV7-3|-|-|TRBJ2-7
CASSLLRGKLSEQYF
TGTGCCAGCAGCTTACTGCGGGGCAAACTCTCGGAGCAGTACTTC
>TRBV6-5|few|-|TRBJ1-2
CASRPGPHIGYTF
TGTGCCAGCAGGCCGGGACCCCACATTGGCTACACCTTC
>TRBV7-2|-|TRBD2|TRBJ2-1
CASSDLAGSSYNEQFF
TGTGCCAGCAGCGATCTAGCGGGTAGCTCCTACAATGAGCAGTTCTTC
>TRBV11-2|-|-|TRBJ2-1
CASSLRAVASSYNEQFF
TGTGCCAGCAGCTTAAGGGCTGTAGCGAGCTCCTACAATGAGCAGTTCTTC
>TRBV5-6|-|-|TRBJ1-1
CASSLRYTEAFF
TGTGCCAGCAGCTTGCGGTACACTGAAGCTTTCTTT
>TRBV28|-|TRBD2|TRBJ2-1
CASSMTSGISYNEQFF
TGTGCCAGCAGTATGACTAGCGGGATAAGTTACAATGAGCAGTTCTTC
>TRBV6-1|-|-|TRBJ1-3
CASSDQAGVRGNTIYF
TGTGCCAGCAGTGACCAAGCAGGGGTTAGAGGAAACACCATATATTTT
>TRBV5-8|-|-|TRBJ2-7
CASSFSYEQYF
TGTGCCAGCAGCTTCTCCTACGAGCAGTACTTC
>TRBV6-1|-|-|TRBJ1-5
CASSEQVGQPQHF
TGTGCCAGCAGTGAACAGGTCGGACAGCCCCAGCATTTT
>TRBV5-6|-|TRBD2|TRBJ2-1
CASSLNGRAMDEQFF
TGTGCCAGCAGCTTAAACGGGAGGGCCATGGATGAGCAGTTCTTC
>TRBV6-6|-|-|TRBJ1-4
CASSYTGNTNEKLFF
TGTGCCAGCAGTTACACCGGAAATACTAATGAAAAACTGTTTTTT
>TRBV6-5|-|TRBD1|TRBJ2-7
CASSYGQGIEQYF
TGTGCCAGCAGTTACGGACAGGGGATCGAGCAGTACTTC
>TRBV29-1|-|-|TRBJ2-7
CSVEVLGAGEQYF
TGCAGCGTTGAAGTATTAGGGGCGGGAGAGCAGTACTTC
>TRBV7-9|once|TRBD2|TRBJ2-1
CASSPSIAGTSGRSEQFF
TGTGCCAGCAGTCCTTCCATCGCCGGGACTAGCGGGAGGTCGGAGCAGTTCTTC
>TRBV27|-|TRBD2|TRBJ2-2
CASSPLAGVGTGELFF
TGTGCCAGCAGTCCTCTAGCGGGAGTCGGCACCGGGGAGCTGTTTTTT
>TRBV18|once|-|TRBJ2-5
CASSRAGTTLQETQYF
TGTGCCAGCTCACGGGCAGGAACTACGCTGCAAGAGACCCAGTACTTC
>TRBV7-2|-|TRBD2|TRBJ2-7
CASSLSGGPSYEQYF
TGTGCCAGCAGCTTATCGGGAGGGCCATCCTACGAGCAGTACTTC
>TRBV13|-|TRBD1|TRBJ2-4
CASSFGTGGPKNIQYF
TGTGCCAGCAGCTTTGGGACAGGGGGCCCCAAAAACATTCAGTACTTC
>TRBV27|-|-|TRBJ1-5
CASSPQRLSNQPQHF
TGTGCCAGCTCCCCCCAAAGACTGAGCAATCAGCCCCAGCATTTT
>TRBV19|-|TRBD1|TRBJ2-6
CASSTTGAGANVLTF
TGTGCCAGTAGTACCACAGGGGCGGGGGCCAACGTCCTGACTTTC
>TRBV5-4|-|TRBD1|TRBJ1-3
CASSAGQSSGNTIYF
TGTGCCAGCAGCGCGGGACAGAGCTCTGGAAACACCATATATTTT
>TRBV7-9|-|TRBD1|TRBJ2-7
CASSPGGGRNEQYF
TGTGCCAGCAGCCCAGGGGGCGGAAGAAACGAGCAGTACTTC
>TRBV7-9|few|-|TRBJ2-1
CASSLNGQATEQFF
TGTGCCAGCAGCTTAAACGGACAAGCGACTGAGCAGTTCTTC
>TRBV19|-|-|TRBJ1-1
CASSISGADTEAFF
TGTGCCAGTAGTATTTCGGGGGCCGACACTGAAGCTTTCTTT
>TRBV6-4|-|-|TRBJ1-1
CASSYWFESGDPEAFF
TGTGCCAGCAGTTACTGGTTTGAGTCGGGGGATCCTGAAGCTTTCTTT
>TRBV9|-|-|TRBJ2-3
CASSVELSASTDTQYF
TGTGCCAGCAGCGTAGAATTGAGTGCTAGCACAGATACGCAGTATTTT
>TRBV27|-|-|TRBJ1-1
CASSSKSWRGTEAFF
TGTGCCAGCAGTTCGAAATCATGGAGGGGCACTGAAGCTTTCTTT